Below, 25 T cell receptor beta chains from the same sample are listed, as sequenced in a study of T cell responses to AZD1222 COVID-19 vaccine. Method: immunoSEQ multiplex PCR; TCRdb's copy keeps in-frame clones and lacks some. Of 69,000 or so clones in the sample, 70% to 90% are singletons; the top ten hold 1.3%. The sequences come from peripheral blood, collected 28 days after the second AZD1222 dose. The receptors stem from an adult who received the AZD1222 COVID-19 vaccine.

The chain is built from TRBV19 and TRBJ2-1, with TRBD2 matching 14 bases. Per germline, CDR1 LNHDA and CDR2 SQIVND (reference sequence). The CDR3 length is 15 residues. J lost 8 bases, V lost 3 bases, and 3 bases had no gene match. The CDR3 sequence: CASSMGTSGRDEQFF. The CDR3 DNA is TGTGCCAGTAGTATGGGGACTAGCGGGAGAGATGAGCAGTTCTTC.

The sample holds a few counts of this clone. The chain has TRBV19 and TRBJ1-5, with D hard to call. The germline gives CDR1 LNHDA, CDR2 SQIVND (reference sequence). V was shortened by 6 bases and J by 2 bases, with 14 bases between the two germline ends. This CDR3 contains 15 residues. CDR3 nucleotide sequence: TGTGCCAGTAGCCCCCCAAGTAAGGGCAATCAGCCCCAGCATTTT. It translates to CASSPPSKGNQPQHF. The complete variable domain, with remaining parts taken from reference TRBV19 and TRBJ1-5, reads DGGITQSPKYLFRKEGQNVTLSCEQNLNHDAMYWYRQDPGQGLRLIYYSQIVNDFQKGDIAEGYSVSREKKESFPLTVTSAQKNPTAFYLCASSPPSKGNQPQHFGDGTRLSIL.

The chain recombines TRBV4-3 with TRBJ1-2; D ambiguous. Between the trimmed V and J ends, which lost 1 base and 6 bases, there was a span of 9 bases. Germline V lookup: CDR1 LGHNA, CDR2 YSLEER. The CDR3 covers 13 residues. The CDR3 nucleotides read TGCGCCAGCAGCCAAGGAAGACTGCATGGCTACACCTTC. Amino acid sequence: CASSQGRLHGYTF.

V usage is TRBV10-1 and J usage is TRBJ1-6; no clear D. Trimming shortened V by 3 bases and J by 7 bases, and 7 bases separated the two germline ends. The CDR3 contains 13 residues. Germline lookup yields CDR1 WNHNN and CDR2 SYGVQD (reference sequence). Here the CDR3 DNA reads TGCGCCAGCAGTGACATCCGAAATTCACCCCTCCACTTT. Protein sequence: CASSDIRNSPLHF.

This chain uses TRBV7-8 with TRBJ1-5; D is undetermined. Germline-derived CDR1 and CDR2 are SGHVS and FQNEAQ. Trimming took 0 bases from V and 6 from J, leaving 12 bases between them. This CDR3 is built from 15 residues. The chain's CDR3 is CASSLAVGSGQPQHF. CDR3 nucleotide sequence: TGTGCCAGCAGCTTAGCGGTGGGTAGTGGTCAGCCCCAGCATTTT.

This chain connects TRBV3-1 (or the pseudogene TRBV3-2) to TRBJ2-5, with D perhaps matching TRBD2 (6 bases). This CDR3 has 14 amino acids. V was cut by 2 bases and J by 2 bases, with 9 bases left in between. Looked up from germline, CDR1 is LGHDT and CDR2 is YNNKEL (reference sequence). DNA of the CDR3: TGTGCCAGCAGCCAAAAACGGGGGCAAGAGACCCAGTACTTC. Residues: CASSQKRGQETQYF.

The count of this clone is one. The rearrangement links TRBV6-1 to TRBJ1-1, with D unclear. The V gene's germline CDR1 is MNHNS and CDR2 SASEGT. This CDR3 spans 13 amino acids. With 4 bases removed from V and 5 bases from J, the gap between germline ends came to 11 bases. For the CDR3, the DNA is TGTGCCAGCAGTGGCGGGAGTCGAACTGAAGCTTTCTTT. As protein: CASSGGSRTEAFF.

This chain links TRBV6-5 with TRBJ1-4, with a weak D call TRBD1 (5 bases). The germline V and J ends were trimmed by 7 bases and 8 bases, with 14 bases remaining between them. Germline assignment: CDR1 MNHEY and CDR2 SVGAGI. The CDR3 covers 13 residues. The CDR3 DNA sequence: TGTGCCAGCAACGAGGGGACGGGAGAAAAACTGTTTTTT. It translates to CASNEGTGEKLFF.

The CDR3 spells CASTSTYEQYF. CDR3 coding DNA: TGTGCCAGCACATCTACCTACGAGCAGTACTTC. The chain carries TRBV6-5 and TRBJ2-7; the D is unclear. V was clipped by 7 bases and J by 2 bases, with 6 bases between them. Per germline, CDR1 MNHEY and CDR2 SVGAGI. The CDR3 is 11 residues long.

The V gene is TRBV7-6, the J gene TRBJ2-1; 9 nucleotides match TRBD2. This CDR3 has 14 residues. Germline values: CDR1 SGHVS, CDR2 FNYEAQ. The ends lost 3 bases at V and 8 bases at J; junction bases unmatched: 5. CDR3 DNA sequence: TGTGCCAGCAGCTTGGTAGCGGGAGCACATGAGCAGTTCTTC. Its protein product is CASSLVAGAHEQFF.

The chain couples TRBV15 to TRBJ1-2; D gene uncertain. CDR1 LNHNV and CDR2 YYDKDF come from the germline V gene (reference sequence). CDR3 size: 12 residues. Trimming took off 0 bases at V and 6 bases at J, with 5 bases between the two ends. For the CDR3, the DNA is TGTGCCACCAGCAGAGATTATAATGGCTACACCTTC. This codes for CATSRDYNGYTF. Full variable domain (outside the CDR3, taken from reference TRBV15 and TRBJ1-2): DAMVIQNPRYQVTQFGKPVTLSCSQTLNHNVMYWYQQKSSQAPKLLFHYYDKDFNNEADTPDNFQSRRPNTSFCFLDIRSPGLGDTAMYLCATSRDYNGYTFGSGTRLTVV.

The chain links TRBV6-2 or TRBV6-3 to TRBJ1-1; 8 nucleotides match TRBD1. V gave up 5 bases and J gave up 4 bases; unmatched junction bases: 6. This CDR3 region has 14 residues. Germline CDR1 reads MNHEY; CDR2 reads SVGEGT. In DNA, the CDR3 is TGTGCCAGCAGTCGAACAACAGGGGGCACTGAAGCTTTCTTT. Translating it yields CASSRTTGGTEAFF.

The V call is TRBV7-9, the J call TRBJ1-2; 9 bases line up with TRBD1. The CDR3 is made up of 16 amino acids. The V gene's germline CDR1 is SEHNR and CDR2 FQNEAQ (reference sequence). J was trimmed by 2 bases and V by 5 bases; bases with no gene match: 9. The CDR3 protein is CASSPPWTGENYGYTF. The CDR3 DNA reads TGTGCCAGCAGCCCCCCCTGGACAGGGGAAAACTATGGCTACACCTTC.

CDR3 nucleotides: TGTGCCAGCAGGGCCCCCGGGCGGGTGGCCTACGAGCAGTACTTC. Protein product: CASRAPGRVAYEQYF. The chain is built from TRBV6-5 and TRBJ2-7; a weak D match, TRBD2 (5 bases). The ends were cut back, 6 bases at V and 2 bases at J, with 17 bases in the middle. The length of the CDR3 is 15 residues. Per germline, CDR1 MNHEY and CDR2 SVGAGI.

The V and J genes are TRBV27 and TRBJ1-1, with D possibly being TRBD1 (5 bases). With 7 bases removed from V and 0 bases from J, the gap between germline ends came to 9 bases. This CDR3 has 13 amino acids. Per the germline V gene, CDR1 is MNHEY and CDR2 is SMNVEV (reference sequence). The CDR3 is CASKGQLNTEAFF. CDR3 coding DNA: TGTGCCAGCAAGGGGCAGCTGAACACTGAAGCTTTCTTT.

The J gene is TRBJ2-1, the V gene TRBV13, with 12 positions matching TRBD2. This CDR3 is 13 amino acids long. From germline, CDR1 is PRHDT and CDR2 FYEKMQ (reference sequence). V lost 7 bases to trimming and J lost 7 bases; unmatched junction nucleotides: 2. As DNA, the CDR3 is TGTGCCAGCACGACTAGCGGGAGTAATGAGCAGTTCTTC. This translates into CASTTSGSNEQFF.

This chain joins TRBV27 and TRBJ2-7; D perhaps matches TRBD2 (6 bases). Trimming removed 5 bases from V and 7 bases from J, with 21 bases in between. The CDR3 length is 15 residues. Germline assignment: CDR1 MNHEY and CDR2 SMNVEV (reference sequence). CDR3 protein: CASSPGTPVLFEQYF. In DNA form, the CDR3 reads TGTGCCAGCAGTCCAGGGACTCCAGTTCTTTTTGAGCAGTACTTC.

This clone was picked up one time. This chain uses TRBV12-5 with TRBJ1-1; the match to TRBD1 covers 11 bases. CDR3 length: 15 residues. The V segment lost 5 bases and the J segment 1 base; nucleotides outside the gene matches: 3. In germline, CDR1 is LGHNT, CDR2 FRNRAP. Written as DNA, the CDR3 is TGTGCTAGTGGTCCCGGACAGGGGGCGAACACTGAAGCTTTCTTT. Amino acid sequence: CASGPGQGANTEAFF.

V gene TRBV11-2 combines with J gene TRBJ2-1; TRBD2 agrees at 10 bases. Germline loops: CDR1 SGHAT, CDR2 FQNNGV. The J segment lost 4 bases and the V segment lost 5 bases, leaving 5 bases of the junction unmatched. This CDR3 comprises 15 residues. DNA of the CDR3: TGTGCCAGCAGCACACAAGCGGGAGGGTACAATGAGCAGTTCTTC. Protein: CASSTQAGGYNEQFF.

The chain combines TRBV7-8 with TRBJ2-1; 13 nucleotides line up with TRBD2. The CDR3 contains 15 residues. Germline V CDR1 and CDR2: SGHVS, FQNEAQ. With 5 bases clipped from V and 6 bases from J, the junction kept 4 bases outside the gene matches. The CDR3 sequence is CASSVTSGRFNEQFF. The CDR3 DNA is TGTGCCAGCAGCGTGACTAGCGGGAGGTTCAATGAGCAGTTCTTC.

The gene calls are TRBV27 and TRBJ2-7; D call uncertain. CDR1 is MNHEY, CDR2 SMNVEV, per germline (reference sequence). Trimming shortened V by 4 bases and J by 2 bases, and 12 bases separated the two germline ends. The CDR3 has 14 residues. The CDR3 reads CASSSPPSTYEQYF. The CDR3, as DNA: TGTGCCAGCAGTTCCCCCCCCAGTACCTACGAGCAGTACTTC.

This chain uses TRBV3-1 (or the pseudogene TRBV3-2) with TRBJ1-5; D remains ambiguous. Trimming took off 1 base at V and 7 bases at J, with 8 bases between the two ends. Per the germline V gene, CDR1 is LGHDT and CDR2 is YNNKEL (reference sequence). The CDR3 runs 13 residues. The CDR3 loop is CASSQGGWQPQHF. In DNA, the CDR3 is TGTGCCAGCAGCCAAGGAGGTTGGCAGCCCCAGCATTTT.

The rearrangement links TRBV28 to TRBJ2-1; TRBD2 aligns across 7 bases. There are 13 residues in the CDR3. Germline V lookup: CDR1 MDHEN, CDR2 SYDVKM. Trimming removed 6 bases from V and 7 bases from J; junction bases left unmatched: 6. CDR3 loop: CASSGPGGNEQFF. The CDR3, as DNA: TGTGCCAGCAGCGGTCCCGGGGGGAATGAGCAGTTCTTC. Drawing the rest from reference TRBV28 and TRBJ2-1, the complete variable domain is DVKVTQSSRYLVKRTGEKVFLECVQDMDHENMFWYRQDPGLGLRLIYFSYDVKMKEKGDIPEGYSVSREKKERFSLILESASTNQTSMYLCASSGPGGNEQFFGPGTRLTVL.

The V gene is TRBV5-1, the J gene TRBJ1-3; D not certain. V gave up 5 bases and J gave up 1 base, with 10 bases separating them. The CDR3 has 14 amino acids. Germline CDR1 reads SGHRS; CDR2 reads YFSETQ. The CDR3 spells CASRLEKSGNTIYF. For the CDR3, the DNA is TGCGCCAGCAGACTCGAAAAATCTGGAAACACCATATATTTT.

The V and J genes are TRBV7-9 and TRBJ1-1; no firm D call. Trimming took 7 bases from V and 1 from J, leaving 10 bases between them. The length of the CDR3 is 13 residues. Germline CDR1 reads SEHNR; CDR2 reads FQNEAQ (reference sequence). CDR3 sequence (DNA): TGTGCCAGCAACCCTAGACAGAACACTGAAGCTTTCTTT. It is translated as CASNPRQNTEAFF.